Listed here are 30 T cell receptor beta chains from one sample, sequenced in a study of cytomegalovirus exposure and HLA in healthy donors. The PCR was carried out with 60 Vbeta primers and 13 Jbeta primers. Using immunoSEQ multiplex PCR, the repertoire was profiled, and TCRdb retains in-frame clones only, with some absent. The sample lists 140,000 to 150,000 clones, approximately 79% occurring once. The sequencing input was PBMCs. The receptors stem from a woman aged 25 to 39 in good health and CMV-seronegative.

The chain employs TRBV6-6 and TRBJ2-2; unclear D gene. The CDR3 runs to 13 residues. Looked up from germline, CDR1 is MNHNY and CDR2 is SVGAGI (reference sequence). The V end lost 4 bases, the J end lost 7 bases, and 10 bases lay between the germline ends. DNA of the CDR3: TGTGCCAGCAGTTGGCTAGTCCACGGGGAGCTGTTTTTT. It codes for CASSWLVHGELFF.

The chain joins TRBV21-1 to TRBJ2-1; TRBD2, the D gene given by the table, was not confirmed from the DNA. TRBV21-1 is shown as a pseudogene. The CDR3 length is 19 residues. CDR3 sequence reads: CASREKVGSGPLSYNEQFF. CDR3 DNA sequence: TGTGCCAGCAGGGAAAAGGTAGGCAGCGGCCCCCTCTCCTACAATGAGCAGTTCTTC.

The chain links TRBV2 to TRBJ1-5; 7 bases are a match to TRBD1. The germline V gene has CDR1 SNHLY and CDR2 FYNNEI. This CDR3 has 14 residues. V shed 7 bases and J 5 bases; nucleotides not matched to a gene: 8. The CDR3 DNA follows: TGTGCCAGCACTAAAGGACAGGCGGATCAGCCCCAGCATTTT. Encoded protein: CASTKGQADQPQHF.

The V and J genes are TRBV5-4 and TRBJ1-2, with 12 bases aligning to TRBD1. CDR1 and CDR2 (germline): SGHNT, YYREEE (reference sequence). The J segment lost 4 bases and the V segment lost 5 bases, leaving 3 bases of the junction unmatched. The CDR3 runs to 14 residues. The CDR3 reads CASRGQGAPYGYTF. As DNA, the CDR3 is TGTGCCAGCAGGGGACAGGGGGCCCCCTATGGCTACACCTTC.

This rearrangement joins TRBV7-9 to TRBJ2-1; D is perhaps TRBD1 (5 bases). CDR3 size: 15 residues. The germline V and J ends were trimmed by 1 base and 5 bases, with 12 bases remaining between them. CDR1 and CDR2 (germline): SEHNR, FQNEAQ (reference sequence). The CDR3 protein is CASSLGGPPNNEQFF. DNA of the CDR3: TGTGCCAGCAGCTTAGGGGGCCCCCCCAACAATGAGCAGTTCTTC.

The table lists this clone with a count of one. The V call is TRBV27, the J call TRBJ2-1, with 13 bases fitting TRBD2. V lost 3 bases to trimming and J lost 9 bases; unmatched junction nucleotides: 8. Germline V CDR1 and CDR2: MNHEY, SMNVEV (reference sequence). CDR3 length: 16 residues. CDR3 nucleotide sequence: TGTGCCAGCAGTTTCATTACTAGCGGGAGGGGAGGTGAGCAGTTCTTC. Translating gives CASSFITSGRGGEQFF.

The table lists this clone with a count of one. The genes are TRBV11-3 and TRBJ2-3; D is unresolved. Trimming shortened V by 1 base and J by 2 bases, and 7 bases separated the two germline ends. The CDR3 has 14 residues. Germline CDR1 reads SGHNT; CDR2 reads YENEEA. This chain's CDR3 is CASSLAGTTDTQYF. The CDR3 DNA sequence: TGTGCCAGCAGCTTAGCAGGCACCACAGATACGCAGTATTTT.

The chain is built from TRBV19 and TRBJ2-6, with 7 bases aligning to TRBD1. The ends lost 6 bases at V and 0 bases at J; junction bases unmatched: 14. The germline V gene encodes CDR1 LNHDA and CDR2 SQIVND (reference sequence). This CDR3 is built from 19 residues. The CDR3 nucleotides read TGTGCCAGTAGACTTCTTACCGGGACAGTCGACTCTGGGGCCAACGTCCTGACTTTC. Amino acids: CASRLLTGTVDSGANVLTF.

The chain couples TRBV15 to TRBJ1-2; weak D call: TRBD1 (5 bases). Trimming removed 0 bases at V and 8 bases at J, with 10 bases between. CDR1 and CDR2 from the germline V gene are LNHNV and YYDKDF (reference sequence). The CDR3 totals 13 residues. CDR3 nucleotide sequence: TGTGCCACCAGCAGAGATAGGGGCTGGGGCTACACCTTC. Translating it yields CATSRDRGWGYTF.

The J gene is TRBJ1-4, the V gene TRBV28; 7 nucleotides agree with TRBD1. V trimming: 1 base; J trimming: 0 bases; junction bases outside the gene matches: 5. CDR3 length: 17 residues. Germline lookup yields CDR1 MDHEN and CDR2 SYDVKM. CDR3 nucleotides: TGTGCCAGCAGTTTATCCGGGACAGACGCAACTAATGAAAAACTGTTTTTT. Protein sequence: CASSLSGTDATNEKLFF. The full variable domain, completed using reference TRBV28 and TRBJ1-4, is DVKVTQSSRYLVKRTGEKVFLECVQDMDHENMFWYRQDPGLGLRLIYFSYDVKMKEKGDIPEGYSVSREKKERFSLILESASTNQTSMYLCASSLSGTDATNEKLFFGSGTQLSVL.

The CDR3 DNA sequence: TGTGCTAGTGGTTCCACATCATACGAGCAGTACTTC. Translating gives CASGSTSYEQYF. V usage is TRBV12-5 and J usage is TRBJ2-7; the D is unclear. The CDR3 is 12 residues long. V lost 4 bases and J lost 4, with 8 bases in between. CDR1 is LGHNT and CDR2 is FRNRAP in the germline V gene.

This sequence joins TRBV11-2 and TRBJ1-2; D gene unclear. CDR1 is SGHAT, CDR2 FQNNGV, per germline. The CDR3 has 16 amino acids. The V and J ends lost 5 bases and 1 base respectively, with 17 bases between them. The CDR3 DNA follows: TGTGCCAGCAGCCGCCCCCAGGCGGGCCTTAACTATGGCTACACCTTC. This codes for CASSRPQAGLNYGYTF.

The chain links TRBV7-8 to TRBJ2-5; 9 nucleotides line up with TRBD2. V dropped 4 bases and J dropped 8; count of bases not matched to a gene: 5. Germline assignment: CDR1 SGHVS and CDR2 FQNEAQ. The CDR3 sequence is 13 residues long. This chain's CDR3 is CASSSLGLATQYF. The CDR3 nucleotides read TGTGCCAGCAGCTCACTGGGACTAGCCACCCAGTACTTC.

The rearrangement uses TRBV7-8 and TRBJ2-7, with D perhaps matching TRBD2 (6 bases). The CDR3 is made up of 16 amino acids. V lost 4 bases and J lost 4, with 20 bases in between. Germline V lookup: CDR1 SGHVS, CDR2 FQNEAQ. The CDR3 nucleotides are TGTGCCAGCAGCTCAGCCGGGAGCCCGGTGGGATACGAGCAGTACTTC. The encoded protein is CASSSAGSPVGYEQYF.

The genes are TRBV27 and TRBJ1-5; TRBD1 might be the D (5 bases). Germline-derived CDR1 and CDR2 are MNHEY and SMNVEV (reference sequence). CDR3 size: 18 residues. Trimming pared 2 bases from V and 0 bases from J, leaving 17 bases between. In nucleotides, the CDR3 is TGTGCCAGCAGTTTACGGGGGGTAGGGGCCTTTAGCAATCAGCCCCAGCATTTT. The encoded protein is CASSLRGVGAFSNQPQHF.

This clone has more than one count but fewer than ten. The chain uses TRBV29-1 and TRBJ1-1; 8 bases match TRBD1. Losses at the gene ends were 4 bases for V and 6 bases for J; bases not matched to a gene: 7. The germline V gene has CDR1 SQVTM and CDR2 ANQGSEA. The CDR3 has 13 residues. The DNA for the CDR3 is TGCAGCGTTGCCACAGGGGGTGCCCCTGAAGCTTTCTTT. Its translation is CSVATGGAPEAFF.

This clone was counted a few times. The gene calls are TRBV29-1 and TRBJ1-1; TRBD1 is a possible D gene (6 bases). The CDR3 is 13 residues long. Germline values: CDR1 SQVTM, CDR2 ANQGSEA. Trimming stripped 4 bases from V and 2 bases from J, with 11 bases between. CDR3 residues: CSVARGLNTEAFF. The CDR3, as DNA: TGCAGCGTTGCCAGGGGACTAAACACTGAAGCTTTCTTT. Filled out from reference TRBV29-1 and TRBJ1-1, the complete variable domain reads SAVISQKPSRDICQRGTSLTIQCQVDSQVTMMFWYRQQPGQSLTLIATANQGSEATYESGFVIDKFPISRPNLTFSTLTVSNMSPEDSSIYLCSVARGLNTEAFFGQGTRLTVV.

The CDR3, as DNA: TGTGCCAGCAGTGATCTCGCAACTAATGAAAAACTGTTTTTT. Its translation: CASSDLATNEKLFF. The genes are TRBV25-1 and TRBJ1-4; D not certain. CDR1 is MGHDK and CDR2 is SYGVNS in the germline V gene. The CDR3 totals 14 residues. Trimming left V 3 bases short and J 0 bases short, with 5 bases between.

CDR3 sequence reads: CASSLDFPKETQYF. CDR3 nucleotides: TGTGCCAGCAGCTTAGATTTCCCCAAAGAGACCCAGTACTTC. J is TRBJ2-5 and V is TRBV11-2; D gene ambiguous. CDR1 and CDR2 from the germline V gene are SGHAT and FQNNGV. CDR3 length: 14 amino acids. V lost 0 bases, J lost 3 bases, and 8 bases lay in between. Filled out from reference TRBV11-2 and TRBJ2-5, the complete variable domain reads EAGVAQSPRYKIIEKRQSVAFWCNPISGHATLYWYQQILGQGPKLLIQFQNNGVVDDSQLPKDRFSAERLKGVDSTLKIQPAKLEDSAVYLCASSLDFPKETQYFGPGTRLLVL.

V is TRBV5-1 and J is TRBJ1-1, with 7 positions matching TRBD1. The V gene's germline CDR1 is SGHRS and CDR2 YFSETQ. The CDR3 covers 15 residues. V was pared by 1 base and J by 6 bases, with 9 bases of the junction left unmatched. The CDR3 region has the DNA TGCGCCAGCAGCTTGAATGGGGCAGGGGGATCTGAAGCTTTCTTT. This codes for CASSLNGAGGSEAFF. The variable domain in full, with the rest retrieved from reference TRBV5-1 and TRBJ1-1, is KAGVTQTPRYLIKTRGQQVTLSCSPISGHRSVSWYQQTPGQGLQFLFEYFSETQRNKGNFPGRFSGRQFSNSRSEMNVSTLELGDSALYLCASSLNGAGGSEAFFGQGTRLTVV.

The chain recombines TRBV7-2 with TRBJ1-1; D is undetermined. The CDR3 length is 13 residues. Germline loops: CDR1 SGHTA, CDR2 FQGNSA. The ends were cut back, 4 bases at V and 7 bases at J, with 13 bases in the middle. The DNA for the CDR3 is TGTGCCAGCAGCTCCCGCGCTCGGGGTGAAGCTTTCTTT. Its translation is CASSSRARGEAFF. The full variable domain, with the rest looked up from reference TRBV7-2 and TRBJ1-1, is GAGVSQSPSNKVTEKGKDVELRCDPISGHTALYWYRQSLGQGLEFLIYFQGNSAPDKSGLPSDRFSAERTGGSVSTLTIQRTQQEDSAVYLCASSSRARGEAFFGQGTRLTVV.

With regard to this clone: Compared with germline, one end of the junction differs, possibly owing to a read error. This chain joins TRBV7-9 and TRBJ1-1; no firm D call. This CDR3 spans 14 amino acids. Germline CDR1 and CDR2: SEHNR and FQNEAQ (reference sequence). The CDR3 region is CSSSQPGRNTEAFF. CDR3 coding DNA: TGTTCCAGCAGCCAACCGGGGAGGAACACTGAAGCTTTCTTT.

The rearrangement joins TRBV6-5 to TRBJ1-2; 7 nucleotides agree with TRBD1. The CDR3 spans 15 residues. CDR1 and CDR2 from the germline V gene are MNHEY and SVGAGI. V lost 5 bases to trimming and J lost 1 base; unmatched junction nucleotides: 7. CDR3 DNA sequence: TGTGCCAGCAGTCCCGACAGGGATTTTAACTATGGCTACACCTTC. Translating it yields CASSPDRDFNYGYTF.

This chain uses TRBV6-1 with TRBJ1-1; 10 bases match TRBD1. Germline CDR1 is MNHNS and CDR2 is SASEGT. The CDR3 runs to 14 residues. The ends lost 5 bases at V and 1 base at J; junction bases unmatched: 1. CDR3 residues: CASSRTGGNTEAFF. The CDR3 nucleotides are TGTGCCAGCAGTAGGACAGGGGGGAACACTGAAGCTTTCTTT.

The V call is TRBV29-1, the J call TRBJ2-3, with 9 positions matching TRBD2. This CDR3 contains 14 residues. Germline lookup yields CDR1 SQVTM and CDR2 ANQGSEA. V shed 4 bases, J shed 2 bases, and the junction held 4 bases outside the gene matches. CDR3 in amino acids: CSVATSGYTDTQYF. The CDR3 coding sequence is TGCAGCGTTGCAACTAGCGGGTACACAGATACGCAGTATTTT.

The chain links TRBV5-1 to TRBJ2-7; perhaps TRBD2 as D (6 bases). Trimming removed 0 bases at V and 2 bases at J, with 18 bases between. CDR1 and CDR2 (germline): SGHRS, YFSETQ. This CDR3 has 17 amino acids. The CDR3 region is CASSLGGGIRVPYEQYF. In nucleotides, the CDR3 is TGCGCCAGCAGCTTGGGGGGAGGAATCAGGGTTCCCTACGAGCAGTACTTC.

The chain links TRBV10-3 to TRBJ2-2; D possibly corresponds to TRBD1 (5 bases). CDR3 length: 14 residues. V lost 7 bases and J 5 bases, leaving 14 bases between the germline ends. Germline V gene data show CDR1 as ENHRY and CDR2 as SYGVKD. CDR3: CAINQGPRTGELFF. CDR3 nucleotide sequence: TGTGCCATCAACCAGGGTCCGAGGACCGGGGAGCTGTTTTTT.

This sequence joins TRBV18 and TRBJ2-2; 8 bases agree with TRBD1. This CDR3 is 15 amino acids long. CDR1 is KGHSH, CDR2 LQKENI, per germline. Trimming cost V 4 bases and J 5 bases; bases outside gene matches: 6. The CDR3 DNA reads as TGTGCCAGCTCACGACAGGGGCCGGGGACCGGGGAGCTGTTTTTT. Translation gives CASSRQGPGTGELFF.

This clone was recorded a few times. V usage is TRBV2 and J usage is TRBJ2-7; D may be TRBD2 (6 bases). CDR1 is SNHLY, CDR2 FYNNEI, per germline. V was clipped by 0 bases and J by 2 bases, with 14 bases between them. The CDR3 is made up of 16 amino acids. CDR3 amino acids: CASSEAPGEPPYEQYF. The CDR3 nucleotides read TGTGCCAGCAGTGAAGCACCGGGAGAGCCTCCCTACGAGCAGTACTTC.

The chain carries TRBV7-3 and TRBJ2-5; 13 nucleotides align to TRBD2. This CDR3 has 16 amino acids. The germline gives CDR1 SGHTA, CDR2 FQGTGA. J lost 4 bases, V lost 4 bases, and 6 bases had no gene match. CDR3 DNA sequence: TGTGCCAGCAGCTCCGGACTAGCGGGAGTCCGAGAGACCCAGTACTTC. Translation: CASSSGLAGVRETQYF.